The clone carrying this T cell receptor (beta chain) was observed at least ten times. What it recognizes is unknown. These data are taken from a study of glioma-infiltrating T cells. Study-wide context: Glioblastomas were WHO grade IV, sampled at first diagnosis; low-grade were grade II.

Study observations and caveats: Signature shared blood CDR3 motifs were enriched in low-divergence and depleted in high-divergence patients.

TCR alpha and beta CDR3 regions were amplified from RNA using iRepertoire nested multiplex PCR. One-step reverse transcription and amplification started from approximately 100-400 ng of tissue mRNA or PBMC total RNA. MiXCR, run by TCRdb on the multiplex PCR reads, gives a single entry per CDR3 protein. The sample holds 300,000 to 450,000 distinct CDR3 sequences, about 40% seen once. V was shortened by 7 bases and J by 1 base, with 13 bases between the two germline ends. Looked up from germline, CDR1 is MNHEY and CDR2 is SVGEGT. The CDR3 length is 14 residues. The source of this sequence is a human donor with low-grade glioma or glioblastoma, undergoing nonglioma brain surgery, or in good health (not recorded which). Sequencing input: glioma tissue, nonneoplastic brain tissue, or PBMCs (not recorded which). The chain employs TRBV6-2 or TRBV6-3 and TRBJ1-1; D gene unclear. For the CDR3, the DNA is TGTGCCAGCATTCCGGTCGATCAGAACACTGAAGCTTTCTTT. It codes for CASIPVDQNTEAFF.